The clone carrying this TCR beta chain was seen ten or more times. Its antigen is undetermined. This sample is part of a study of T-cell memory formation after mild COVID-19. Study overall: Each donor largely had its own TCR clusters.

Trimming removed 1 base from V and 10 bases from J, with 12 bases in between. The length of the CDR3 is 14 residues. CDR1 is SGHRS, CDR2 YFSETQ, per germline. cDNA libraries for TCR alpha and TCR beta, carrying sample barcodes and UMIs, came from 5'RACE with constant-segment primers. A single record per CDR3 protein comes from TCRdb applying MiXCR to the 5' RACE reads. The data hold fewer than 550,000 distinct CDR3 sequences, with around 18% observed a single time. Study results and limitations: Among clones peaking at day 37 in the second wave, SARS-CoV-2 specificity remained unconfirmed. A subset of responding clones appeared in pre-infection memory, suggesting cross-reactive memory joined.

Sample: PBMCs or a T cell subset sorted from them (not recorded which). V and J are TRBV5-1 and TRBJ1-6; D perhaps matches TRBD1 (6 bases). This receptor was identified in an adult woman who had mild COVID-19 (a few samples of this study predate the infection). Cell type and time point are not known. The CDR3 sequence: CASSLLGGQSPLHF. The CDR3 bases are TGCGCCAGCAGCTTGTTAGGGGGACAATCACCCCTCCACTTT.